The entry below describes one T cell receptor (beta chain). The germline CDR1 and CDR2 sequences are SGHRS and YFSETQ. The CDR3 has 14 amino acids. The V and J ends lost 0 bases and 9 bases respectively, with 16 bases between them. This entry is derived from a study of blood T cell repertoires in COVID-19. Only in-frame clones appear in the TCRdb table, and some are missing; sequencing was by immunoSEQ multiplex PCR. The repertoire holds 220,000 or so clones, with approximately 81% as singletons. The gene calls are TRBV5-1 and TRBJ2-7; D perhaps matches TRBD1 (5 bases). This clonotype was sampled from a woman in her sixties or seventies who had recovered from COVID-19. Sequenced sample: peripheral blood. Here the CDR3 DNA reads TGCGCCAGCAGCTTGGAAGGGGCCTGGGGCGGGCAGTACTTC. Translation: CASSLEGAWGGQYF.